These 5 T cell receptor beta chains originate from one sample sequenced in a study of graft-versus-host responses after intestinal transplantation. Sequenced by immunoSEQ multiplex PCR; TCRdb stores in-frame clones only, minus some. The sample consists of approximately 12,000 clones, about four fifths of them appearing once. Material: PBMCs, obtained roughly 300 days after intestinal transplant. All receptors come from a human patient who received an intestinal transplant, so some T cells may come from the graft donor.

The chain is built from TRBV29-1 and TRBJ1-3, with D uncertain. The V gene lost 6 bases and the J gene lost 0 bases, with 9 bases spanning the gap. CDR3 size: 13 residues. CDR1 and CDR2 (germline): SQVTM, ANQGSEA. This CDR3 reads CSVETSSGNTIYF. The CDR3 bases are TGCAGCGTCGAGACGAGCTCTGGAAACACCATATATTTT. Full variable domain (remainder filled in from reference TRBV29-1 and TRBJ1-3): SAVISQKPSRDICQRGTSLTIQCQVDSQVTMMFWYRQQPGQSLTLIATANQGSEATYESGFVIDKFPISRPNLTFSTLTVSNMSPEDSSIYLCSVETSSGNTIYFGEGSWLTVV.

The chain is built from TRBV9 and TRBJ2-3; 8 nucleotides agree with TRBD1. Germline loops: CDR1 SGDLS, CDR2 YYNGEE. Trimming cost V 3 bases and J 2 bases; bases outside gene matches: 5. The CDR3 extends over 15 amino acids. CDR3 region: CASSETGANTDTQYF. In DNA, the CDR3 is TGTGCCAGCAGCGAGACAGGGGCGAACACAGATACGCAGTATTTT.

The chain employs TRBV7-2 and TRBJ2-7; 7 bases align to TRBD2. Trimming took 4 bases from V and 4 from J; bases not matched to a gene: 7. The CDR3 runs to 14 residues. Germline V gives CDR1 SGHTA, CDR2 FQGNSA. The CDR3 DNA sequence: TGTGCCAGCAGCTCGTCGGGGAGGGCTTACGAGCAGTACTTC. It yields the protein CASSSSGRAYEQYF.

The chain employs TRBV4-3 and TRBJ2-1; 9 nucleotides align to TRBD2. From germline, CDR1 is LGHNA and CDR2 YSLEER. The CDR3 contains 18 residues. V trimming: 0 bases; J trimming: 8 bases; junction bases outside the gene matches: 14. The CDR3 is CASSQDGGLSGSLDEQFF. The CDR3, as DNA: TGCGCCAGCAGCCAAGATGGGGGACTTAGCGGGAGTCTAGATGAGCAGTTCTTC.

This chain links TRBV11-2 with TRBJ2-1; D is ambiguous. Germline V lookup: CDR1 SGHAT, CDR2 FQNNGV. V lost 3 bases, J lost 0 bases, and 12 bases lay in between. The CDR3 length is 16 residues. The CDR3 protein is CASSFGGASSYNEQFF. DNA for the CDR3: TGTGCCAGCAGCTTCGGCGGAGCGAGCTCCTACAATGAGCAGTTCTTC.